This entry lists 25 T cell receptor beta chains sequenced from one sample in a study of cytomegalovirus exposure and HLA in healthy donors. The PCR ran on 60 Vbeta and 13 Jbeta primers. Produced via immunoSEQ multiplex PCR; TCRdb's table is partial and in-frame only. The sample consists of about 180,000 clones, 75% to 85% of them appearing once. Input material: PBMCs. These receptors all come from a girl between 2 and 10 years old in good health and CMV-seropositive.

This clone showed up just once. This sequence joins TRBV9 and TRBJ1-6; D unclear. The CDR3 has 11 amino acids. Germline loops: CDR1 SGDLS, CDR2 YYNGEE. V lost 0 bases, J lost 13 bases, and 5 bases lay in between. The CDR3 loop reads CASSVGGPLHF. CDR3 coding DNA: TGTGCCAGCAGCGTAGGAGGGCCCCTCCACTTT.

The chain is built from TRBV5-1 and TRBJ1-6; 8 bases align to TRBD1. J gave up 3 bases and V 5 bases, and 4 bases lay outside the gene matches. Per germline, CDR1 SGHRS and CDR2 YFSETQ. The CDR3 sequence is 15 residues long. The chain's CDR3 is CASSSGQDYNSPLHF. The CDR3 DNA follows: TGCGCCAGCAGTTCGGGACAGGACTATAATTCACCCCTCCACTTT.

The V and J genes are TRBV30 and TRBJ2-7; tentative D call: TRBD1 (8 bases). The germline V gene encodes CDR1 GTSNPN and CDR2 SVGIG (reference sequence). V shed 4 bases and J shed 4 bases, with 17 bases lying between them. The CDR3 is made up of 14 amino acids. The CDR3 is CAWNGGQGAYEQYF. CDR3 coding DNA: TGTGCCTGGAACGGGGGGCAGGGGGCTTACGAGCAGTACTTC. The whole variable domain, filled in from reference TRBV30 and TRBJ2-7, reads SQTIHQWPATLVQPVGSPLSLECTVEGTSNPNLYWYRQAAGRGLQLLFYSVGIGQISSEVPQNLSASRPQDRQFILSSKKLLLSDSGFYLCAWNGGQGAYEQYFGPGTRLTVT.

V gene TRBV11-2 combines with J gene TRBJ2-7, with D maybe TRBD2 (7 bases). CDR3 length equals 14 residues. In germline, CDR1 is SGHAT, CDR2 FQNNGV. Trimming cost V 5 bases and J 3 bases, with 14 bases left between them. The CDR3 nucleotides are TGTGCCAGCAGCCCCGAGGGGGAGGGCTACGAGCAGTACTTC. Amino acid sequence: CASSPEGEGYEQYF. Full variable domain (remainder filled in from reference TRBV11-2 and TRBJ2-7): EAGVAQSPRYKIIEKRQSVAFWCNPISGHATLYWYQQILGQGPKLLIQFQNNGVVDDSQLPKDRFSAERLKGVDSTLKIQPAKLEDSAVYLCASSPEGEGYEQYFGPGTRLTVT.

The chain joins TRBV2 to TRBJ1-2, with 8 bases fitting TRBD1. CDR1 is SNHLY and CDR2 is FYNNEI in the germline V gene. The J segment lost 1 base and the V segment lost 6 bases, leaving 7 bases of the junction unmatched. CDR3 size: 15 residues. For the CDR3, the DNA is TGTGCCAGCAGCGAAAGGGACAGGCTTAACTATGGCTACACCTTC. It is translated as CASSERDRLNYGYTF.

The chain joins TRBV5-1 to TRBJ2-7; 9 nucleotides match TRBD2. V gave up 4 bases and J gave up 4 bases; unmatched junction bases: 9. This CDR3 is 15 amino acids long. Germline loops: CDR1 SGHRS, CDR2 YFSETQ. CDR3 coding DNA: TGCGCCAGCAGCAAGATAGCGGGGGAACTTTACGAGCAGTACTTC. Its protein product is CASSKIAGELYEQYF.

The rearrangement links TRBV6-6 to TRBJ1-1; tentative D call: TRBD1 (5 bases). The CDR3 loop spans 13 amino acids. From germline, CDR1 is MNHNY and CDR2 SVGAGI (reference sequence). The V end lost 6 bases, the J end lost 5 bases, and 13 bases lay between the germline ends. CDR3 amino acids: CASRGEARTEAFF. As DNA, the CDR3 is TGTGCCAGCAGAGGGGAGGCAAGGACTGAAGCTTTCTTT.

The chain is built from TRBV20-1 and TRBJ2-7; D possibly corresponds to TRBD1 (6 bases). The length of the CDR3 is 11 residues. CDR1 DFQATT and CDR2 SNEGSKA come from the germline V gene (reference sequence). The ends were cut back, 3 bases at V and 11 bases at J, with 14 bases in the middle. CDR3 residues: CSASGQLKEYF. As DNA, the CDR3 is TGCAGTGCTAGTGGACAGCTCAAAGAGTACTTC.

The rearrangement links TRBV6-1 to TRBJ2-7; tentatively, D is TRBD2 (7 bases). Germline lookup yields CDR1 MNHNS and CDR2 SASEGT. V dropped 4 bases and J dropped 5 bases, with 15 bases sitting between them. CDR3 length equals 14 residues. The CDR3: CASSGVGGRDEQYF. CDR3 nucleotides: TGTGCCAGCAGTGGTGTGGGGGGGCGCGACGAGCAGTACTTC.

The CDR3 loop reads CASSFRDRYGPQHF. Here the CDR3 DNA reads TGTGCCAGCAGCTTCCGGGACAGGTATGGACCCCAGCATTTT. The rearrangement joins TRBV2 to TRBJ1-5, with 8 bases aligning to TRBD1. V shed 6 bases, J shed 10 bases, and the junction held 11 bases outside the gene matches. This CDR3 comprises 14 residues. Germline CDR1 reads SNHLY; CDR2 reads FYNNEI. Based on the CDR3 plus reference TRBV2 and TRBJ1-5, the full variable domain is EPEVTQTPSHQVTQMGQEVILRCVPISNHLYFYWYRQILGQKVEFLVSFYNNEISEKSEIFDDQFSVERPDGSNFTLKIRSTKLEDSAMYFCASSFRDRYGPQHFGDGTRLSIL.

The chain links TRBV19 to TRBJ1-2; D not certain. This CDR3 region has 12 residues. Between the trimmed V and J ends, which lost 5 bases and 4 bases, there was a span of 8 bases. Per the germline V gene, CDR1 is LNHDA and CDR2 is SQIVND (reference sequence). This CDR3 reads CASSEAAYGYTF. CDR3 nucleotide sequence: TGTGCCAGTAGTGAGGCCGCCTATGGCTACACCTTC.

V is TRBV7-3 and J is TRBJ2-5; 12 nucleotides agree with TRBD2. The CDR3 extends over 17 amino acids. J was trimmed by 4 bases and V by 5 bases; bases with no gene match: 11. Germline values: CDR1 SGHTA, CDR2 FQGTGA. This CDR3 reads CASSAGLAGTWGETQYF. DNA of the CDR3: TGTGCCAGCAGCGCAGGACTAGCGGGAACCTGGGGAGAGACCCAGTACTTC.

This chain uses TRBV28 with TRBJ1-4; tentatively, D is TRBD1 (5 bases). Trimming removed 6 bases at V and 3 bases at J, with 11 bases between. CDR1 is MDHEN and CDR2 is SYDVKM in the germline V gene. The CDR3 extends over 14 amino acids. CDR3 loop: CASRRDVANEKLFF. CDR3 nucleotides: TGTGCCAGCAGGCGGGACGTAGCTAATGAAAAACTGTTTTTT.

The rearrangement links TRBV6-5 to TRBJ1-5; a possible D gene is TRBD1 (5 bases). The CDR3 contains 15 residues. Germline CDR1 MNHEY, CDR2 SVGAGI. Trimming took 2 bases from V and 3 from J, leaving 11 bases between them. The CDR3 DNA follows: TGTGCCAGCAGTTACCGTTCAGGGAACAATCAGCCCCAGCATTTT. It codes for CASSYRSGNNQPQHF.

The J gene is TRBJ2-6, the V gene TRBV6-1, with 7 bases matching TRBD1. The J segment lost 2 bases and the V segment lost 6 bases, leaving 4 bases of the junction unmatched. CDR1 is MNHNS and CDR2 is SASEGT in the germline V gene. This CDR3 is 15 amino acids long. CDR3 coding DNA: TGTGCCAGCAGAGAAACAGGGGCTGGGGCCAACGTCCTGACTTTC. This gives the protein CASRETGAGANVLTF.

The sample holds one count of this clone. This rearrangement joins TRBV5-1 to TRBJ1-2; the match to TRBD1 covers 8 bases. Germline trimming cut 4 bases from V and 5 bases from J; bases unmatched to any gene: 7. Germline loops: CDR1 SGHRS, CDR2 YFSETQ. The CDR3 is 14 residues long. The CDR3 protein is CASSQTGGNYGYTF. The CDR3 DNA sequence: TGCGCCAGCAGCCAAACAGGGGGTAATTATGGCTACACCTTC.

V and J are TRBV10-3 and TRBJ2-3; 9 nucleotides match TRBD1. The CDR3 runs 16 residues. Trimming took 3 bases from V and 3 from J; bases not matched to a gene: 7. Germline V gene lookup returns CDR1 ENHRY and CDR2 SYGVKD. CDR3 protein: CAISDGGTGLTDTQYF. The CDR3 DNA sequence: TGTGCCATCAGTGACGGAGGGACAGGGTTGACAGATACGCAGTATTTT.

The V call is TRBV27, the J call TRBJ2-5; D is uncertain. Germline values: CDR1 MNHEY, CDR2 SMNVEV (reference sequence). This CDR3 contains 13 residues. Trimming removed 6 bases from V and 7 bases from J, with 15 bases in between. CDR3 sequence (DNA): TGTGCCAGCAGCCTTAAACTCGTCGGGACCCAGTACTTC. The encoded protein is CASSLKLVGTQYF.

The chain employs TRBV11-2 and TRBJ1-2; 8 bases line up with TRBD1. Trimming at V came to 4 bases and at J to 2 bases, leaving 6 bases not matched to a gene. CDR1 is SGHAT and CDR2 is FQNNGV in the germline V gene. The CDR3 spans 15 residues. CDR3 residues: CASSWGTGRNYGYTF. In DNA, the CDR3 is TGTGCCAGCAGCTGGGGGACAGGAAGAAACTATGGCTACACCTTC.

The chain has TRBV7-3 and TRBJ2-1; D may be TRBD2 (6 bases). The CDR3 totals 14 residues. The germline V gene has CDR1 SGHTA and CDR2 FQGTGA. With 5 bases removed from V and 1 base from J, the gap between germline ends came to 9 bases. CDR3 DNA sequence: TGTGCCAGCAGCGTGACTAGGTCCTACAATGAGCAGTTCTTC. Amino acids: CASSVTRSYNEQFF.

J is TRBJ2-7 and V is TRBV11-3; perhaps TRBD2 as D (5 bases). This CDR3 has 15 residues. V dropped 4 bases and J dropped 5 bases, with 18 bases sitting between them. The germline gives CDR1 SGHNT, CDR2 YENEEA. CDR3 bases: TGTGCCAGCAGCTCACGCCAGACTAATTTGGACGAGCAGTACTTC. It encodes CASSSRQTNLDEQYF.

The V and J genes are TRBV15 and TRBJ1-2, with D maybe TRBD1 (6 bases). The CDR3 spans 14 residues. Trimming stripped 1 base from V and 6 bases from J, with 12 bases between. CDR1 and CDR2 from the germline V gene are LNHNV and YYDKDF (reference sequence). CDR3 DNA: TGTGCCACCAGCAGAGGCCCAGGGGATAATGGCTACACCTTC. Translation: CATSRGPGDNGYTF.

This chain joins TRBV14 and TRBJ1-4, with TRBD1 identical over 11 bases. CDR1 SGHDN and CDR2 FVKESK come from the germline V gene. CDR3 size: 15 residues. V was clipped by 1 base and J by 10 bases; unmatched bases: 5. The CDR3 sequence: CASSQVRDRGGKLFF. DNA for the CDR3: TGTGCCAGCAGCCAAGTACGGGACAGGGGGGGAAAACTGTTTTTT.

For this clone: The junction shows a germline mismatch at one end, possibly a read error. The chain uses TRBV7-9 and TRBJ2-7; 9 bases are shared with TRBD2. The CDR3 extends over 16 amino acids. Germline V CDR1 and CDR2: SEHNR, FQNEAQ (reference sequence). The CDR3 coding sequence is TGTTCCAGCAGCCCTGGGGGGCTAGCGGGATCCTACGAGCAGTACTTC. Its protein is CSSSPGGLAGSYEQYF.

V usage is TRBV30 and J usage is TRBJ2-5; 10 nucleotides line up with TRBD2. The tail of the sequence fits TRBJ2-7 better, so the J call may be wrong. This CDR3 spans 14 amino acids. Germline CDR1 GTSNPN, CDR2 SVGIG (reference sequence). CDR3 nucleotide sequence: TGTGCCTGGAGCTCTAGCGGGAGCTCCTACGAGCAGTACTTC. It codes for CAWSSSGSSYEQYF.